This T cell receptor (beta chain) is drawn from a study of blood T cell repertoires in COVID-19. About the research overall: Samples representing acute and convalescent COVID-19 were sourced from the United States, Italy and Spain. PBMCs, B-cell-depleted T cells, or T cells were the source of the cDNA or gDNA that made up the material.

How the authors handled the data: Nucleated cell counts were estimated from reference gene primer amplification. Some clones are missing from TCRdb's copy, which holds only in-frame ones; the method was immunoSEQ multiplex PCR. D and trimming were read from the DNA, whereas the V and J calls and clone size are those reported in that table. Of 97,000 or so clones listed, approximately 90% were seen once; the top ten hold roughly 5%. In this sample, this clone turned up once. The clonotype was recovered from a man in his forties or fifties with acute or convalescent COVID-19. Sample: peripheral blood.

The CDR3 is CSVVGDRDTEAFF. CDR3 DNA: TGCAGCGTTGTAGGGGACAGGGACACTGAAGCTTTCTTT. This chain joins TRBV29-1 and TRBJ1-1; TRBD1 aligns across 9 bases. V was clipped by 4 bases and J by 3 bases; unmatched bases: 3. Germline V gives CDR1 SQVTM, CDR2 ANQGSEA. The CDR3 length is 13 residues.